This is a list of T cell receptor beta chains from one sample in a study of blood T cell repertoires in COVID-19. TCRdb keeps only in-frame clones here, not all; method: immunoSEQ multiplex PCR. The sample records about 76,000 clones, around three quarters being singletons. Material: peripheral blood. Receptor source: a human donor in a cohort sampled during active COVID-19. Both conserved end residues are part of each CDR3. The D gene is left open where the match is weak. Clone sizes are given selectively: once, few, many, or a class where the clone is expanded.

CASSQDKRGPSYEQYF TGTGCCAGCAGCCAAGACAAGCGGGGGCCCTCCTACGAGCAGTACTTC TRBV3-1/TRBV3-2 TRBD2 . TRBJ2-7
CASSTNRGRETQYF TGTGCCAGTAGTACAAACAGGGGGCGAGAGACCCAGTACTTC TRBV19 TRBD1 . TRBJ2-5
CASSYSRTGGDEQYF TGTGCCAGCAGTTACTCGCGGACAGGGGGCGACGAGCAGTACTTC TRBV6-5 TRBD1 . TRBJ2-7
CSVEEITGWGNTEAFF TGCAGCGTTGAAGAGATTACAGGATGGGGAAACACTGAAGCTTTCTTT TRBV29-1 . once TRBJ1-1
CASSPGTSPYEQYF TGTGCCAGCAGTCCCGGGACAAGTCCCTACGAGCAGTACTTC TRBV2 . . TRBJ2-7
CASSLTGGPSDTQYF TGTGCCAGCAGCTTGACGGGAGGGCCGTCAGATACGCAGTATTTT TRBV7-9 TRBD2 . TRBJ2-3
CASKIGGVGIQYF TGTGCCAGCAAGATTGGGGGGGTAGGCATTCAGTACTTC TRBV6-5 TRBD2 . TRBJ2-4
CTSSPLPTGCNYGYTF TGCACCAGCAGCCCACTGCCGACAGGGTGCAACTATGGCTACACCTTC TRBV1 . . TRBJ1-2
CASSPRGVRETQYF TGTGCCAGCAGCCCGCGGGGGGTCAGGGAGACCCAGTACTTC TRBV7-8 TRBD2 . TRBJ2-5
CASRGAGTSGRETQYF TGTGCCAGTAGAGGCGCCGGGACTAGCGGGAGAGAGACCCAGTACTTC TRBV19 TRBD2 . TRBJ2-5
CASSGGQGAFDTQYF TGTGCCAGCAGCGGGGGACAGGGGGCATTCGATACGCAGTATTTT TRBV5-5 TRBD1 . TRBJ2-3
CASSLRTGTTQETQYF TGTGCCAGCAGCTTGCGGACAGGAACCACCCAAGAGACCCAGTACTTC TRBV7-2 TRBD1 . TRBJ2-5
CASSLGQGNPGANVLTF TGTGCCAGCAGTTTAGGCCAGGGGAACCCTGGGGCCAACGTCCTGACTTTC TRBV27 . . TRBJ2-6
CASSLGAGTGGLSYGYTF TGTGCCAGCAGCTTAGGTGCCGGGACAGGGGGCTTGAGCTATGGCTACACCTTC TRBV7-2 TRBD1 . TRBJ1-2
CASSPFDRTFTEAFF TGCGCCAGCAGCCCATTCGACAGGACCTTCACTGAAGCTTTCTTT TRBV5-1 . . TRBJ1-1
CASSLTWGDSSPQHF TGTGCCAGCAGTTTAACCTGGGGGGACAGCTCGCCCCAGCATTTT TRBV27 TRBD1 . TRBJ1-5
CASSYSSGVGGNEQFF TGTGCCAGCAGTTACTCGAGCGGGGTTGGAGGCAATGAGCAGTTCTTC TRBV6-5 TRBD2 . TRBJ2-1
CASSPYRVDEQFF TGTGCCAGCAGTCCGTACAGGGTAGATGAGCAGTTCTTC TRBV2 . few TRBJ2-1